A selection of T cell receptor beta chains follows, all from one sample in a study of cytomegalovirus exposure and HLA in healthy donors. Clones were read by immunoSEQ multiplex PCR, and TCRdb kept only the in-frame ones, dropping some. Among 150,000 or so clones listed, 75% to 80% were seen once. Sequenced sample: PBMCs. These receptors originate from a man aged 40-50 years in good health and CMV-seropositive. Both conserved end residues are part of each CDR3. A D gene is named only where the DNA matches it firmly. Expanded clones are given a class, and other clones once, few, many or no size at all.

CDR3 protein: CASSLTGTGGTYEQYF; CDR3 DNA: TGTGCCAGCAGCTTAACCGGGACAGGGGGTACCTACGAGCAGTACTTC; clone size: NA; J gene: TRBJ2-7; V gene: TRBV7-3; D gene: TRBD1
CDR3 protein: CASSLATGGQPQHF; CDR3 DNA: TGTGCCAGCAGCTTAGCAACAGGGGGTCAGCCCCAGCATTTT; clone size: few; J gene: TRBJ1-5; V gene: TRBV7-2; D gene: TRBD1
CDR3 protein: CAITTTSFNEQFF; CDR3 DNA: TGTGCCATCACCACCACTAGTTTCAATGAGCAGTTCTTC; clone size: NA; J gene: TRBJ2-1; V gene: TRBV10-3; D gene: NA
CDR3 protein: CASSSGQEVYGYTF; CDR3 DNA: TGTGCCAGCAGCTCCGGACAGGAGGTTTATGGCTACACCTTC; clone size: NA; J gene: TRBJ1-2; V gene: TRBV11-3; D gene: TRBD1
CDR3 protein: CASSRNYGYTF; CDR3 DNA: TGTGCCAGTAGCCGTAACTATGGCTACACCTTC; clone size: NA; J gene: TRBJ1-2; V gene: TRBV19; D gene: NA
CDR3 protein: CASSIGQGLYGYTF; CDR3 DNA: TGTGCCAGCAGTATTGGACAGGGCTTATATGGCTACACCTTC; clone size: NA; J gene: TRBJ1-2; V gene: TRBV27; D gene: TRBD1
CDR3 protein: CASSLRDKSTEAFF; CDR3 DNA: TGTGCCAGCAGCTTACGGGACAAATCCACTGAAGCTTTCTTT; clone size: NA; J gene: TRBJ1-1; V gene: TRBV7-6; D gene: NA
CDR3 protein: CASSQNSNVETQYF; CDR3 DNA: TGTGCCAGCAGCCAGAATAGCAATGTGGAGACCCAGTACTTC; clone size: NA; J gene: TRBJ2-5; V gene: TRBV14; D gene: NA
CDR3 protein: CASSSPTSGGSYEQYF; CDR3 DNA: TGTGCCAGCAGTTCCCCCACTAGCGGGGGATCCTACGAGCAGTACTTC; clone size: NA; J gene: TRBJ2-7; V gene: TRBV6-6; D gene: TRBD2
CDR3 protein: CATSRVGADWGSETQYF; CDR3 DNA: TGTGCCACCAGCAGAGTAGGAGCGGACTGGGGTAGTGAGACCCAGTACTTC; clone size: NA; J gene: TRBJ2-5; V gene: TRBV15; D gene: NA
CDR3 protein: CASSPRGTSGSDTQYF; CDR3 DNA: TGTGCCAGCTCACCGCGGGGGACTAGCGGGTCTGATACGCAGTATTTT; clone size: NA; J gene: TRBJ2-3; V gene: TRBV18; D gene: TRBD2
CDR3 protein: CASSSGQGDWWAQHF; CDR3 DNA: TGTGCCAGCAGCTCGGGACAGGGCGATTGGTGGGCCCAGCATTTT; clone size: NA; J gene: TRBJ1-5; V gene: TRBV6-5; D gene: TRBD1
CDR3 protein: CASSLIPAGASYEQYF; CDR3 DNA: TGTGCCAGCAGCTTAATCCCTGCGGGAGCTTCTTATGAGCAGTACTTC; clone size: NA; J gene: TRBJ2-7; V gene: TRBV7-9; D gene: TRBD2
CDR3 protein: CASSRQGIGNGYTF; CDR3 DNA: TGTGCCAGCAGCCGACAGGGGATAGGTAACGGCTACACCTTC; clone size: NA; J gene: TRBJ1-2; V gene: TRBV5-8; D gene: TRBD1
CDR3 protein: CAWSVAGANVLTF; CDR3 DNA: TGTGCCTGGAGTGTCGCTGGGGCCAACGTCCTGACTTTC; clone size: NA; J gene: TRBJ2-6; V gene: TRBV30; D gene: NA
CDR3 protein: CASSQDREYGYTF; CDR3 DNA: TGTGCCAGCAGCCAAGATCGGGAGTATGGCTACACCTTC; clone size: NA; J gene: TRBJ1-2; V gene: TRBV14; D gene: NA
CDR3 protein: CASSAGLGNIQYF; CDR3 DNA: TGTGCCAGCAGTGCCGGACTTGGGAACATTCAGTACTTC; clone size: NA; J gene: TRBJ2-4; V gene: TRBV6-5; D gene: NA
CDR3 protein: CASSPSAQSEQYF; CDR3 DNA: TGTGCCAGTAGTCCCAGCGCTCAGTCGGAGCAGTACTTC; clone size: NA; J gene: TRBJ2-7; V gene: TRBV19; D gene: NA
CDR3 protein: CASIGQGGYGYTF; CDR3 DNA: TGTGCCAGCATAGGACAGGGAGGCTATGGCTACACCTTC; clone size: NA; J gene: TRBJ1-2; V gene: TRBV2; D gene: TRBD1
CDR3 protein: CASSLGGGGARNIQYF; CDR3 DNA: TGTGCCAGCAGCCTCGGGGGCGGGGGGGCTCGAAACATTCAGTACTTC; clone size: NA; J gene: TRBJ2-4; V gene: TRBV11-2; D gene: TRBD2
CDR3 protein: CASSGTGQGEQYF; CDR3 DNA: TGTGCCAGCAGCGGGACAGGGCAGGGCGAGCAGTACTTC; clone size: few; J gene: TRBJ2-7; V gene: TRBV6-4; D gene: TRBD1
CDR3 protein: CSVMGPQGAPNTGELFF; CDR3 DNA: TGCAGCGTTATGGGACCTCAGGGGGCCCCGAACACCGGGGAGCTGTTTTTT; clone size: NA; J gene: TRBJ2-2; V gene: TRBV29-1; D gene: TRBD1
CDR3 protein: CASSQDRWTSASLGLGDNEQFF; CDR3 DNA: TGTGCCAGCAGCCAAGATAGGTGGACTAGCGCCTCGCTGGGACTCGGAGACAATGAGCAGTTCTTC; clone size: NA; J gene: TRBJ2-1; V gene: TRBV14; D gene: TRBD2
CDR3 protein: CASSGSGGDTIYF; CDR3 DNA: TGTGCCAGCAGCGGGAGTGGGGGGGACACCATATATTTT; clone size: NA; J gene: TRBJ1-3; V gene: TRBV25-1; D gene: NA
CDR3 protein: CASSLAGDSYEQYF; CDR3 DNA: TGTGCCAGCAGCTTAGCCGGAGACTCTTACGAGCAGTACTTC; clone size: NA; J gene: TRBJ2-7; V gene: TRBV7-6; D gene: NA
CDR3 protein: CASSPTGLNTEAFF; CDR3 DNA: TGTGCCAGCTCACCGACAGGGTTGAACACTGAAGCTTTCTTT; clone size: NA; J gene: TRBJ1-1; V gene: TRBV18; D gene: TRBD1
CDR3 protein: CASSFLAGGITYEQYF; CDR3 DNA: TGTGCCAGCAGCTTTCTAGCGGGAGGGATAACCTACGAGCAGTACTTC; clone size: few; J gene: TRBJ2-7; V gene: TRBV7-8; D gene: TRBD2
CDR3 protein: CASSFEGRDQPQHF; CDR3 DNA: TGCGCCAGCAGCTTTGAAGGGCGGGATCAGCCCCAGCATTTT; clone size: few; J gene: TRBJ1-5; V gene: TRBV5-1; D gene: NA
CDR3 protein: CSVREGTQKLFF; CDR3 DNA: TGCAGCGTAAGAGAGGGTACACAAAAACTGTTTTTT; clone size: NA; J gene: TRBJ1-4; V gene: TRBV29-1; D gene: NA
CDR3 protein: CASSPASGTGELFF; CDR3 DNA: TGCGCCAGCAGCCCAGCTTCGGGAACCGGGGAGCTGTTTTTT; clone size: NA; J gene: TRBJ2-2; V gene: TRBV5-1; D gene: NA
CDR3 protein: CASSYSTSAIETQYF; CDR3 DNA: TGTGCCAGCAGTTACTCGACTAGCGCGATAGAGACCCAGTACTTC; clone size: few; J gene: TRBJ2-5; V gene: TRBV6-5; D gene: TRBD2
CDR3 protein: CASSSSGRAPGELFF; CDR3 DNA: TGCGCCAGCAGTTCTAGCGGGAGGGCCCCCGGGGAGCTGTTTTTT; clone size: NA; J gene: TRBJ2-2; V gene: TRBV5-1; D gene: TRBD2
CDR3 protein: CASSQSSGSGNTIYF; CDR3 DNA: TGCGCCAGCAGCCAATCAAGCGGATCTGGAAACACCATATATTTT; clone size: NA; J gene: TRBJ1-3; V gene: TRBV4-1; D gene: NA
CDR3 protein: CASKKMDSRIDEQYF; CDR3 DNA: TGTGCCAGCAAAAAGATGGACTCTCGAATCGACGAGCAGTACTTC; clone size: NA; J gene: TRBJ2-7; V gene: TRBV6-6; D gene: NA
CDR3 protein: CAWSVQGVYTF; CDR3 DNA: TGTGCCTGGAGTGTGCAGGGGGTATACACCTTC; clone size: NA; J gene: TRBJ1-2; V gene: TRBV30; D gene: TRBD1
CDR3 protein: CASSPTGLRYEQYF; CDR3 DNA: TGTGCCAGCAGCCCGACAGGGTTGAGATACGAGCAGTACTTC; clone size: few; J gene: TRBJ2-7; V gene: TRBV5-4; D gene: TRBD1
CDR3 protein: CASSFTGIMNTEAFF; CDR3 DNA: TGCGCCAGCAGCTTTACAGGGATCATGAACACTGAAGCTTTCTTT; clone size: NA; J gene: TRBJ1-1; V gene: TRBV5-1; D gene: NA
CDR3 protein: CASSRLAGVSYEQYF; CDR3 DNA: TGTGCCAGCAGCCGACTAGCGGGAGTATCCTACGAGCAGTACTTC; clone size: NA; J gene: TRBJ2-7; V gene: TRBV14; D gene: TRBD2
CDR3 protein: CASSLGGQGSYEQYF; CDR3 DNA: TGTGCCAGCAGCTTAGGGGGACAGGGTTCCTACGAGCAGTACTTC; clone size: NA; J gene: TRBJ2-7; V gene: TRBV13; D gene: TRBD1
CDR3 protein: CASSEGGTGSYEQYF; CDR3 DNA: TGCGCCAGCAGTGAGGGCGGGACAGGGTCTTACGAGCAGTACTTC; clone size: NA; J gene: TRBJ2-7; V gene: TRBV10-1; D gene: TRBD1
CDR3 protein: CASSLRSGTYEQYF; CDR3 DNA: TGTGCCAGCAGCTTGCGGTCAGGGACCTACGAGCAGTACTTC; clone size: once; J gene: TRBJ2-7; V gene: TRBV5-8; D gene: NA
CDR3 protein: CSSSEDRGYGNTIYF; CDR3 DNA: TGTTCCAGCAGCGAGGACAGGGGGTATGGAAACACCATATATTTT; clone size: few; J gene: TRBJ1-3; V gene: TRBV7-9; D gene: TRBD1
CDR3 protein: CAWERDRREQYF; CDR3 DNA: TGTGCCTGGGAGAGGGACAGACGGGAGCAGTACTTC; clone size: NA; J gene: TRBJ2-7; V gene: TRBV30; D gene: TRBD1
CDR3 protein: CASSYSRGGYNEQFF; CDR3 DNA: TGTGCCAGCAGTTACTCGCGGGGAGGGTACAATGAGCAGTTCTTC; clone size: NA; J gene: TRBJ2-1; V gene: TRBV6-5; D gene: TRBD2
CDR3 protein: CASSLAGLVYEQYF; CDR3 DNA: TGTGCCAGCAGTCTAGCGGGATTGGTATACGAGCAGTACTTC; clone size: NA; J gene: TRBJ2-7; V gene: TRBV7-9; D gene: TRBD2
CDR3 protein: CASSLAYRGGSPLHF; CDR3 DNA: TGCGCCAGCAGCTTGGCCTACAGGGGTGGCTCACCCCTCCACTTT; clone size: NA; J gene: TRBJ1-6; V gene: TRBV5-1; D gene: TRBD1
CDR3 protein: CASSETLAGGIYEQYF; CDR3 DNA: TGTGCCAGCAGCGAGACTCTAGCGGGAGGTATCTACGAGCAGTACTTC; clone size: NA; J gene: TRBJ2-7; V gene: TRBV9; D gene: TRBD2
CDR3 protein: CASSVRRDRGGNTEAFF; CDR3 DNA: TGTGCCAGCAGTGTTCGTCGTGACAGGGGAGGGAACACTGAAGCTTTCTTT; clone size: NA; J gene: TRBJ1-1; V gene: TRBV2; D gene: TRBD1
CDR3 protein: CASSLPRETQYF; CDR3 DNA: TGTGCCAGCAGCTTGCCCCGGGAGACCCAGTACTTC; clone size: NA; J gene: TRBJ2-5; V gene: TRBV5-4; D gene: NA
CDR3 protein: CASSSPGDTDTQYF; CDR3 DNA: TGTGCCAGTAGTTCCCCCGGGGACACAGATACGCAGTATTTT; clone size: NA; J gene: TRBJ2-3; V gene: TRBV19; D gene: NA
CDR3 protein: CASSFLGEENTEAFF; CDR3 DNA: TGCGCCAGCTCCTTTTTGGGGGAGGAAAACACTGAAGCTTTCTTT; clone size: NA; J gene: TRBJ1-1; V gene: TRBV5-1; D gene: NA
CDR3 protein: CASSQEGFSGGPNEQFF; CDR3 DNA: TGCGCCAGCAGCCAAGAAGGATTCTCCGGAGGACCTAATGAGCAGTTCTTC; clone size: NA; J gene: TRBJ2-1; V gene: TRBV4-3; D gene: NA
CDR3 protein: CASRWGGNTEAFF; CDR3 DNA: TGTGCCAGCAGGTGGGGGGGGAACACTGAAGCTTTCTTT; clone size: NA; J gene: TRBJ1-1; V gene: TRBV11-2; D gene: NA